This T cell receptor beta chain was recorded in a study of T cells expressing NK-cell markers. Overall study context: The sequencing cohort of eight donors included seven HCMV-seropositive individuals and one seronegative individual.

Points from the study as a whole: The study found dominant NKG2C+ clonotypes at about 1.0-7.5% of CD8+ T cells in about six donors. Four donors showed these clonotypes also leading the CD3+CD56-NKG2C+ fraction.

Concerning this clonotype itself: Its target is unknown.

Germline V gene data show CDR1 as DFQATT and CDR2 as SNEGSKA (reference sequence). The CDR3 runs to 14 residues. UMIs accompanied the 5'RACE template switching by which TCR beta cDNA was made. TCRdb re-called the 5' RACE reads and catalogs CDR3 proteins one per entry, DNA excluded. The sample includes about 260,000 distinct CDR3 sequences. The receptor comes from a woman aged 18 to 75 in good health. The material sequenced was blood T cells: a sorted CD56 or NKG2C T cell subset, CD4+ or CD8+ T cells, or bulk PBMC T cells (not recorded which). The chain combines TRBV20-1 with TRBJ2-5; as DNA is missing, the TRBD2 call by TCRdb cannot be tested. The CDR3 sequence is CSARDETGGPAQYF.